The clone carrying this TCR beta chain was seen more than once but under ten times. This specimen belongs to a study of blood T cell repertoires in COVID-19. Here immunoSEQ multiplex PCR was the method, and the copy in TCRdb shows in-frame clones only, minus some. Altogether about 200,000 clones are present, 89% being singletons, with the ten largest covering under 7.5%. The V gene lost 7 bases and the J gene lost 1 base, with 10 bases spanning the gap. CDR3 length: 13 amino acids. The germline CDR1 and CDR2 sequences are MDHEN and SYDVKM. The clonotype was recovered from a man aged 55 to 69 who had recovered from COVID-19. Sequencing used peripheral blood. The rearrangement links TRBV28 to TRBJ1-1, with D perhaps matching TRBD1 (5 bases). The CDR3 sequence is CASTSQGNTEAFF. CDR3 coding DNA: TGTGCCAGCACCTCTCAGGGGAACACTGAAGCTTTCTTT.